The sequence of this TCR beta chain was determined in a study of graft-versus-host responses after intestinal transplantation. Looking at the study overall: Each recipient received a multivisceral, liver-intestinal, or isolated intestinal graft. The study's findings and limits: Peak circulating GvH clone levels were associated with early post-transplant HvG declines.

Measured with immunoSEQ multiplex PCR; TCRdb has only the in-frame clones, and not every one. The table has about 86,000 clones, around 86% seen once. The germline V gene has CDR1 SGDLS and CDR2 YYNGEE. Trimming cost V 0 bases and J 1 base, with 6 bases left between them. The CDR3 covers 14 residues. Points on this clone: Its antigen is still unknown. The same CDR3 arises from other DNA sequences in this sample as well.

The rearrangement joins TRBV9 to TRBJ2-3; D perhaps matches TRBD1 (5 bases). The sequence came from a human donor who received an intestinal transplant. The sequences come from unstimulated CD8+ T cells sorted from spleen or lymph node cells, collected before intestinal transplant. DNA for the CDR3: TGTGCCAGCAGCGTAGAAGGGGGCACAGATACGCAGTATTTT. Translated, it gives CASSVEGGTDTQYF.